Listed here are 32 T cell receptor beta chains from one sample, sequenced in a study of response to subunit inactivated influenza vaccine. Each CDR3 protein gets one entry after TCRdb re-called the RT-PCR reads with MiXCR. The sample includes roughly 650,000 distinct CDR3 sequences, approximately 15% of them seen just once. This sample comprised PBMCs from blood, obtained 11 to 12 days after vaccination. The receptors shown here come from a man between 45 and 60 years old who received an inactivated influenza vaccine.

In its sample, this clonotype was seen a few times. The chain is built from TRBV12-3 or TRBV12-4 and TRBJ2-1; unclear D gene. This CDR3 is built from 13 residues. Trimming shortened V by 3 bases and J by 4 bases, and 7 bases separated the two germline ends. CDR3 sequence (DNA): TGTGCCAGCAGTTTGAACGAATACAATGAGCAGTTCTTC. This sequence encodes CASSLNEYNEQFF.

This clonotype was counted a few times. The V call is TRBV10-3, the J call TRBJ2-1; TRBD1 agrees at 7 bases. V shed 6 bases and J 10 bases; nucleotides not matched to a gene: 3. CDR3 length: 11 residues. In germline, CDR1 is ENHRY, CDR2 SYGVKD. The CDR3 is CAISPDREQFF. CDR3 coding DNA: TGTGCCATCAGCCCGGACAGGGAGCAGTTCTTC.

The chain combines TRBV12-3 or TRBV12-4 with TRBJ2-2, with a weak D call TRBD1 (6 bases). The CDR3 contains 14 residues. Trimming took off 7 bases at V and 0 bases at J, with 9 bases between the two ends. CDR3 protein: CASKRTANTGELFF. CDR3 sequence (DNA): TGTGCCAGCAAAAGGACAGCGAACACCGGGGAGCTGTTTTTT.

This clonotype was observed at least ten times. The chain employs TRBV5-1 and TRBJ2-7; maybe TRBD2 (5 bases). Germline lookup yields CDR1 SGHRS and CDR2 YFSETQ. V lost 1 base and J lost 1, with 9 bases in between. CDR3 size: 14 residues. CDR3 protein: CASSLRGESYEQYF. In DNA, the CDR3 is TGCGCCAGCAGCTTGCGGGGAGAGTCCTACGAGCAGTACTTC.

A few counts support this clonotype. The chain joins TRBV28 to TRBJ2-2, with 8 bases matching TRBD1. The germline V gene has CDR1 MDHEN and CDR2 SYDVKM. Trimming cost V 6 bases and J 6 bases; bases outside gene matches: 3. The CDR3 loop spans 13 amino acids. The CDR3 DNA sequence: TGTGCCAGCAGAAGGACAGGGTCCGGGGAGCTGTTTTTT. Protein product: CASRRTGSGELFF.

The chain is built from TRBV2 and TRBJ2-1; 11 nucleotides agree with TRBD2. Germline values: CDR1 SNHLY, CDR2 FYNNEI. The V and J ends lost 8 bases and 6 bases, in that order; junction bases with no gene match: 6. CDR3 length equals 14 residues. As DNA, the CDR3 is TGTGCCAGCGGCCTAGCGGGAGGCTTCAATGAGCAGTTCTTC. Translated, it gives CASGLAGGFNEQFF.

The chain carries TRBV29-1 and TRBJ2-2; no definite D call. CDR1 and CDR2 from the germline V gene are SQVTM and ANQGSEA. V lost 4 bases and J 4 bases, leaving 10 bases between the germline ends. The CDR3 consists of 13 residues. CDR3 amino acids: CSVALGFTGELFF. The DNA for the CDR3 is TGCAGCGTTGCTCTGGGCTTCACCGGGGAGCTGTTTTTT.

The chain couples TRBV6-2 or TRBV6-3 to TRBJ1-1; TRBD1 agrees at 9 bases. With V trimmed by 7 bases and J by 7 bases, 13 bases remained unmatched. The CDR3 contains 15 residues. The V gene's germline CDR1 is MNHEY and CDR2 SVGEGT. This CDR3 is CASTTRQGGRNEAFF. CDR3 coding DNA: TGTGCCAGCACCACGAGACAGGGGGGAAGGAATGAAGCTTTCTTT.

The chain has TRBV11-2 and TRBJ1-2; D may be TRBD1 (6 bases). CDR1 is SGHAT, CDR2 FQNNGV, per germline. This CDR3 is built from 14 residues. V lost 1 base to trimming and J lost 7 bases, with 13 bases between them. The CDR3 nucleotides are TGTGCCAGCAGCTTAGGTGGGGGGCTCGGTGGCTACACCTTC. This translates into CASSLGGGLGGYTF.

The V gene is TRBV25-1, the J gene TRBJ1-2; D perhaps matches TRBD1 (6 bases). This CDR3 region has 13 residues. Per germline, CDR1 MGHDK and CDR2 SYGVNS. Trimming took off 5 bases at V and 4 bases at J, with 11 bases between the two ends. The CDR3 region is CASSWGLGYGYTF. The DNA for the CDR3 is TGTGCCAGCAGTTGGGGGCTTGGCTATGGCTACACCTTC.

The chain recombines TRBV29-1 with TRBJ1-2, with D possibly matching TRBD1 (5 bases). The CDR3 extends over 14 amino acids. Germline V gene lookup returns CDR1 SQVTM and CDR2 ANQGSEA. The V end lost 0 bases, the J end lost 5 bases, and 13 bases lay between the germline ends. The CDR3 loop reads CSVEDPQGSYGYTF. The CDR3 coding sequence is TGCAGCGTTGAAGATCCCCAGGGAAGTTATGGCTACACCTTC.

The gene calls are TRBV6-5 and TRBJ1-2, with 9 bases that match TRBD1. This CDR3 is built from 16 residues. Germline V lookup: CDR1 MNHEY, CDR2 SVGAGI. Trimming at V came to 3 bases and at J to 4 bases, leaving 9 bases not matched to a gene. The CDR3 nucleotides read TGTGCCAGCAGTTATCTACAGGGGGCCCCTTTCTATGGCTACACCTTC. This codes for CASSYLQGAPFYGYTF.

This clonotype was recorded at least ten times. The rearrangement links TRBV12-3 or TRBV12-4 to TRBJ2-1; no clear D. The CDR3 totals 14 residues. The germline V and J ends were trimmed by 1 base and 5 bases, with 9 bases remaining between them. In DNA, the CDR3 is TGTGCCAGCAGTTTAGGGCCGGGTAACAATGAGCAGTTCTTC. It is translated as CASSLGPGNNEQFF.

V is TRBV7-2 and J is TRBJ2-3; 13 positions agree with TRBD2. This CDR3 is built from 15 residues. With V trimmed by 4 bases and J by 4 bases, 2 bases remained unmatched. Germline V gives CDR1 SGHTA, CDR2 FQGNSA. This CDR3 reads CASSSGLAGSDTQYF. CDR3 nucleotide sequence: TGTGCCAGCAGCTCGGGACTAGCGGGGTCAGATACGCAGTATTTT.

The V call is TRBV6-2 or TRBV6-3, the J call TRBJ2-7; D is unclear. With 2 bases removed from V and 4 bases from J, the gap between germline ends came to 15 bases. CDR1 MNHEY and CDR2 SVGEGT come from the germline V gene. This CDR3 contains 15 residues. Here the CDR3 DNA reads TGTGCCAGCAGTTACGATGGAAGGCCTATATACGAGCAGTACTTC. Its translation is CASSYDGRPIYEQYF.

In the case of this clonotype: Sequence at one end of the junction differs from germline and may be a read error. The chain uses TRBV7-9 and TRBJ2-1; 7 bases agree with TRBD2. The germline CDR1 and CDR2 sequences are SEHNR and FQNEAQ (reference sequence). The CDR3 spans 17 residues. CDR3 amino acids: CSSSPRTRFRSYNEQFF. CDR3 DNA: TGTTCCAGCAGCCCAAGGACTAGATTCCGGTCCTACAATGAGCAGTTCTTC. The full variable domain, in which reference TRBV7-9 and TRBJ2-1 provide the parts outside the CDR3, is DTGVSQNPRHKITKRGQNVTFRCDPISEHNRLYWYRQTLGQGPEFLTYFQNEAQLEKSRLLSDRFSAERPKGSFSTLEIQRTEQGDSAMYLCSSSPRTRFRSYNEQFFGPGTRLTVL.

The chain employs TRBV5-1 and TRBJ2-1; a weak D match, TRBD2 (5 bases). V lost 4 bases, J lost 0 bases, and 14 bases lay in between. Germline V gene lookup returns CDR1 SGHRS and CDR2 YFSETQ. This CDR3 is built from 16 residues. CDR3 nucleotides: TGCGCCAGCAGCCCGGGAACCAGGAGCTCCTACAATGAGCAGTTCTTC. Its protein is CASSPGTRSSYNEQFF.

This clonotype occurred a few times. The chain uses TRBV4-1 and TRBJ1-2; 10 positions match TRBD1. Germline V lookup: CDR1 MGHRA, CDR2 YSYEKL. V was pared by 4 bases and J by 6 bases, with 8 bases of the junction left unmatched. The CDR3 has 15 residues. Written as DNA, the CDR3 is TGCGCCAGCAGCCCTGAGGACAGGGGGTGGAATGGCTACACCTTC. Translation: CASSPEDRGWNGYTF.

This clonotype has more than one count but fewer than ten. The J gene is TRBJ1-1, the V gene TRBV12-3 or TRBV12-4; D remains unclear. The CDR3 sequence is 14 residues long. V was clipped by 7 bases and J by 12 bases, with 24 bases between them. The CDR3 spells CASTTHEPSLGPFF. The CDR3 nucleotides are TGTGCCAGCACCACGCACGAGCCTTCCTTAGGGCCTTTCTTT.

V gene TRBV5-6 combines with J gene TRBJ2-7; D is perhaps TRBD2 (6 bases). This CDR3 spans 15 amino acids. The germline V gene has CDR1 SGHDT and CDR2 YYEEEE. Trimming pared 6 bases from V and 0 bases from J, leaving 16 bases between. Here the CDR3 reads CASTSLEGFSYEQYF. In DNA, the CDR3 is TGTGCCAGCACCTCCTTGGAGGGGTTCTCCTACGAGCAGTACTTC. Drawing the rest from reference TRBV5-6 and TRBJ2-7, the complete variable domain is DAGVTQSPTHLIKTRGQQVTLRCSPKSGHDTVSWYQQALGQGPQFIFQYYEEEERQRGNFPDRFSGHQFPNYSSELNVNALLLGDSALYLCASTSLEGFSYEQYFGPGTRLTVT.

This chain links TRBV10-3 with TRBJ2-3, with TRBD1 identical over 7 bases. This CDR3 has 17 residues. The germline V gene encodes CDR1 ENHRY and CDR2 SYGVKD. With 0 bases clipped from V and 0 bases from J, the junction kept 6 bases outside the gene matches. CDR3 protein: CAISESNSGQSTDTQYF. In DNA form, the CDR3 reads TGTGCCATCAGTGAGTCGAACTCGGGACAGAGCACAGATACGCAGTATTTT.

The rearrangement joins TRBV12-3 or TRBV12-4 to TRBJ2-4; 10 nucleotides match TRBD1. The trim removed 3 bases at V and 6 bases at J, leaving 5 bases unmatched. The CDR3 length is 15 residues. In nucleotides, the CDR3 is TGTGCCAGCAGTTTGGTCCGGGACAGGGGAAACATTCAGTACTTC. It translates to CASSLVRDRGNIQYF.

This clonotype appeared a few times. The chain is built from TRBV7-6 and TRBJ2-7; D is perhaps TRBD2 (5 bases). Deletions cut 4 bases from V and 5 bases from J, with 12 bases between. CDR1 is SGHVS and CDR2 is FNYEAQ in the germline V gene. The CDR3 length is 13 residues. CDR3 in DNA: TGTGCCAGCAGCTCCCCGGGGATCCACGAGCAGTACTTC. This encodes CASSSPGIHEQYF. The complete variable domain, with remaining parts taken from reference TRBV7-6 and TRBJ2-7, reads GAGVSQSPRYKVTKRGQDVALRCDPISGHVSLYWYRQALGQGPEFLTYFNYEAQQDKSGLPNDRFSAERPEGSISTLTIQRTEQRDSAMYRCASSSPGIHEQYFGPGTRLTVT.

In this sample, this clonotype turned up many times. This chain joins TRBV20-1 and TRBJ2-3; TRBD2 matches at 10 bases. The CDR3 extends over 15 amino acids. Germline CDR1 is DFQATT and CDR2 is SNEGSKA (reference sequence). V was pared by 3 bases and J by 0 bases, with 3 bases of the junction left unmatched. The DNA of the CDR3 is TGCAGTGCTAGCCCGACTAGCGGGAGCACAGATACGCAGTATTTT. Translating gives CSASPTSGSTDTQYF.

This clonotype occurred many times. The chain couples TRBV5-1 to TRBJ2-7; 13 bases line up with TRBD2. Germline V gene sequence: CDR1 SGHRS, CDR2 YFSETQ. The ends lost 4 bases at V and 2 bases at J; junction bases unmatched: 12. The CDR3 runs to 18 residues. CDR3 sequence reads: CASSQGLAGARSPYEQYF. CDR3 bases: TGCGCCAGCAGCCAAGGACTAGCGGGAGCCCGGTCTCCCTACGAGCAGTACTTC.

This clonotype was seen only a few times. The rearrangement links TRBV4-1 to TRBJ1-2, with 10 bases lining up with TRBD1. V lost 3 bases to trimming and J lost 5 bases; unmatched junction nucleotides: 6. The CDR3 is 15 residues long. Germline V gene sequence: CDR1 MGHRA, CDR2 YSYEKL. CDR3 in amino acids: CASSHTGQGEYGYTF. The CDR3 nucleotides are TGCGCCAGCAGCCATACCGGACAGGGGGAATATGGCTACACCTTC.

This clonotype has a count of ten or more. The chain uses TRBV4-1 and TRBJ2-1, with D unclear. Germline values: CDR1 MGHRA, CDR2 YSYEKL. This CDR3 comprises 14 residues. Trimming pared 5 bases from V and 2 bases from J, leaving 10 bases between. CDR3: CASSVPRTYNEQFF. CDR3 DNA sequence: TGCGCCAGCAGCGTTCCGCGGACCTACAATGAGCAGTTCTTC.

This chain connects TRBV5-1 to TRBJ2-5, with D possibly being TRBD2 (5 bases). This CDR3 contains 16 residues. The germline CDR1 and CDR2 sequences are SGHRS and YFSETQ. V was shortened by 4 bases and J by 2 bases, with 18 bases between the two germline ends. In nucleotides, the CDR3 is TGCGCCAGCAGCCGATTGGGGAGTGACACGCAAGAGACCCAGTACTTC. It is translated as CASSRLGSDTQETQYF.

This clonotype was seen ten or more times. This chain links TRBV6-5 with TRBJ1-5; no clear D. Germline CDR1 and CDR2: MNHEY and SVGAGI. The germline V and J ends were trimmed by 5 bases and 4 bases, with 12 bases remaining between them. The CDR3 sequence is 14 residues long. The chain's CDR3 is CASSPSIKNQPQHF. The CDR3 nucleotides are TGTGCCAGCAGTCCCTCGATAAAAAATCAGCCCCAGCATTTT.

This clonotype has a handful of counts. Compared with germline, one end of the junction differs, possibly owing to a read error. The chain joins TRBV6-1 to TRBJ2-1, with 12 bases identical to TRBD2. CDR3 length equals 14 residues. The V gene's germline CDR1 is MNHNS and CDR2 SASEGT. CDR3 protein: CASSEGLAGTEQFF. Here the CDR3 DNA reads TGTGCCAGCAGCGAAGGACTAGCGGGAACTGAGCAGTTCTTC.

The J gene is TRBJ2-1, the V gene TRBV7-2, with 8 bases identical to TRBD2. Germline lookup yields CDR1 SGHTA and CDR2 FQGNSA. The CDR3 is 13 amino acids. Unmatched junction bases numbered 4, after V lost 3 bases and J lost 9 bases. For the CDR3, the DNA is TGTGCCAGCAGCTTTGGACTAGCCGGTGAGCAGTTCTTC. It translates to CASSFGLAGEQFF.

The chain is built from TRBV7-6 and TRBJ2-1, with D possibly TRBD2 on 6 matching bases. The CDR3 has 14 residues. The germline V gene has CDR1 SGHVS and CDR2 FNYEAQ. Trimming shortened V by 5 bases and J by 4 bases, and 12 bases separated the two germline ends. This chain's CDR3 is CASSLTTRYNEQFF. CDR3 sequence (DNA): TGTGCCAGCAGCCTGACGACTAGATACAATGAGCAGTTCTTC.